This TCR beta chain came from a study of T cell repertoires in cytomegalovirus infection. Across the whole study: Public TCR beta signatures were indicative of both CMV infection and a matching HLA type.

Study-level findings and limits: The ex vivo response showed dominance by HLA-C-restricted CMV-specific TCR beta clonotypes. Frequencies of public TCR beta families were cumulated, and this identified carriers of CMV plus the relevant HLA.

This clonotype was detected many times. What it binds is unknown. The CDR3 consists of 16 residues. The V and J ends lost 5 bases and 7 bases, in that order; junction bases with no gene match: 13. A single record per CDR3 protein comes from TCRdb applying MiXCR to the reads. The sample includes 560,000 or so distinct CDR3 sequences, 16% of them seen just once. Sequencing used CD8+ T cells from PBMCs. The rearrangement joins TRBV12-3 or TRBV12-4 to TRBJ1-2, with 10 bases identical to TRBD1. The sequence derives from a human donor in good health (CMV status not recorded). Some clones in this sample may be carry-over from other donors' samples. CDR3 bases: TGTGCCAGCAGTGGACTGGGCGACAGGGGGCTGAGTGGCTACACCTTC. The encoded protein is CASSGLGDRGLSGYTF.